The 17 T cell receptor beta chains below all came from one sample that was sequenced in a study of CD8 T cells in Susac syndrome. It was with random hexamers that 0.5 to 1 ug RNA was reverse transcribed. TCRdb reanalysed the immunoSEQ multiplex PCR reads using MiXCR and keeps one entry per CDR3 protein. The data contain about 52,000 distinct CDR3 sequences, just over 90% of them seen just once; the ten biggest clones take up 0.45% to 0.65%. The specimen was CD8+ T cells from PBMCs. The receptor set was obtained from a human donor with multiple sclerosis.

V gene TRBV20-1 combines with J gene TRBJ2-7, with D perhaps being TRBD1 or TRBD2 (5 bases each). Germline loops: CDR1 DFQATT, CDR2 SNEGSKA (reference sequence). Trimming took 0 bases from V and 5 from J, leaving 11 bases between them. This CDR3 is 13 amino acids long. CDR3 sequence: CSARDGGDHEQYF. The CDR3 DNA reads TGCAGTGCTAGAGATGGTGGGGACCACGAGCAGTACTTC.

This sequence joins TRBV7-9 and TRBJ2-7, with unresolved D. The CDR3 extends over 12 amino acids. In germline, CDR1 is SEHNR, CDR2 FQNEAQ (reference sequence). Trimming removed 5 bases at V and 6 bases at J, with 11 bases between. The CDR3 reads CASSAAVLEQYF. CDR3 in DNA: TGTGCCAGCAGCGCCGCGGTACTCGAGCAGTACTTC.

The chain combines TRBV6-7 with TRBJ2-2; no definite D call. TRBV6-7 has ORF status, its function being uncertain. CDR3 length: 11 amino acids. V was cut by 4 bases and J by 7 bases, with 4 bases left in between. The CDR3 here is CASSSGGELFF. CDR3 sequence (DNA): TGTGCCAGCAGTTCCGGCGGGGAGCTGTTTTTT.

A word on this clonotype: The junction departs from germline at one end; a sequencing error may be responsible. The CDR3 sequence: CSVEPGGDPQSF. DNA of the CDR3: TGCAGCGTTGAACCTGGAGGGGACCCCCAGTCCTTC. The J gene is TRBJ2-5, the V gene TRBV29-1; maybe TRBD2 (6 bases). The CDR3 sequence is 12 residues long. Germline V lookup: CDR1 SQVTM, CDR2 ANQGSEA.

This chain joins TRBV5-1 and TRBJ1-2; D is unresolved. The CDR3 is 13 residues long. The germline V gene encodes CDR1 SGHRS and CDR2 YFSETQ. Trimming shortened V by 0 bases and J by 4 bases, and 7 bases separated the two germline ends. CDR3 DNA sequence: TGCGCCAGCAGCTTGGGACAACTCTATGGCTACACCTTC. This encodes CASSLGQLYGYTF.

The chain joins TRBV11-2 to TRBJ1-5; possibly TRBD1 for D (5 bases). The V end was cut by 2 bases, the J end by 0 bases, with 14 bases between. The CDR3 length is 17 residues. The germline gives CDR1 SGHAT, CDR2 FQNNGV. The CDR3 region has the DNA TGTGCCAGCAGCTTACGTGGCCCGACAGATAGCAATCAGCCCCAGCATTTT. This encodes CASSLRGPTDSNQPQHF.

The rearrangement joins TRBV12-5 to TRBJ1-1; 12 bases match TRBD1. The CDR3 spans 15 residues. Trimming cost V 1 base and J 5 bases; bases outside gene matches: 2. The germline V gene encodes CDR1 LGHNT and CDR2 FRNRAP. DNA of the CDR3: TGTGCTAGTGGTTTGGCGGGACAGGGGGCTACTGAAGCTTTCTTT. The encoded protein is CASGLAGQGATEAFF.

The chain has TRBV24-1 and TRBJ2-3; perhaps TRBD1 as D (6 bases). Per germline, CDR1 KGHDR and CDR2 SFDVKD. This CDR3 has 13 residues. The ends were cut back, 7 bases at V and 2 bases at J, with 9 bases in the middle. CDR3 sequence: CATRPGDTDTQYF. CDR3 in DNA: TGTGCCACCAGGCCAGGGGACACAGATACGCAGTATTTT.

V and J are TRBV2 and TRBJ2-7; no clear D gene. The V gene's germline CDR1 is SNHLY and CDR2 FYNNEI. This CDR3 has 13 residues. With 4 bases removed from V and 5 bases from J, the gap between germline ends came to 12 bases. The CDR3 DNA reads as TGTGCCAGCAGTGTAGCCACGTTCCACGAGCAGTACTTC. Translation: CASSVATFHEQYF.

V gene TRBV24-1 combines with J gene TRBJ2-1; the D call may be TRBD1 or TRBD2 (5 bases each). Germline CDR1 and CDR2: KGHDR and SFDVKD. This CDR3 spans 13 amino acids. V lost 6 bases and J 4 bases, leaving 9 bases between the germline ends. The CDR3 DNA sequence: TGTGCCACCAGTTTCAGGGAGTACAATGAGCAGTTCTTC. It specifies CATSFREYNEQFF.

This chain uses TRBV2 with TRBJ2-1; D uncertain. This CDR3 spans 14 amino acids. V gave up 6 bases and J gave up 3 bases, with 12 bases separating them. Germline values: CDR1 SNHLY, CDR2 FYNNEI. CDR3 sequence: CASRITGRYNEQFF. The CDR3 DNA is TGTGCCAGCAGGATTACGGGTCGCTACAATGAGCAGTTCTTC. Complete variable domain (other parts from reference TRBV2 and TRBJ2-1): EPEVTQTPSHQVTQMGQEVILRCVPISNHLYFYWYRQILGQKVEFLVSFYNNEISEKSEIFDDQFSVERPDGSNFTLKIRSTKLEDSAMYFCASRITGRYNEQFFGPGTRLTVL.

DNA for the CDR3: TGTGCCAGCAGCCCGACAGATACCGGGGAGCTGTTTTTT. This codes for CASSPTDTGELFF. The V call is TRBV5-4, the J call TRBJ2-2; the D gene is possibly TRBD1 (5 bases). Between the trimmed V and J ends, which lost 4 bases and 5 bases, there was a span of 9 bases. CDR3 length equals 13 residues. Germline V gene sequence: CDR1 SGHNT, CDR2 YYREEE (reference sequence).

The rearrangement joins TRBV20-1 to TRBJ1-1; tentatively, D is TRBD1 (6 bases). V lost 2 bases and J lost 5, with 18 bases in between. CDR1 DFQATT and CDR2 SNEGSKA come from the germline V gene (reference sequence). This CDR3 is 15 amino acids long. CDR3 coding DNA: TGCAGTGCTAGACACTGGCCGGGTAGGGGGACTGAAGCTTTCTTT. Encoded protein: CSARHWPGRGTEAFF.

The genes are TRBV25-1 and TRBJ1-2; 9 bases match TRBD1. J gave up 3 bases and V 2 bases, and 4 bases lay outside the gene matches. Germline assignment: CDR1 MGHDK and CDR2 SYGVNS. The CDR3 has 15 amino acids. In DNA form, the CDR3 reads TGTGCCAGCAGTGAAAGACAGGGGGAGGACTATGGCTACACCTTC. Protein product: CASSERQGEDYGYTF.

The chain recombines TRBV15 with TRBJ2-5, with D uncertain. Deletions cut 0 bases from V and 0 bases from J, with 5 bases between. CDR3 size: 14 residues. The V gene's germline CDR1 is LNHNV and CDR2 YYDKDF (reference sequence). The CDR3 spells CATSREHHQETQYF. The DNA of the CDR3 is TGTGCCACCAGCAGAGAACACCACCAAGAGACCCAGTACTTC.

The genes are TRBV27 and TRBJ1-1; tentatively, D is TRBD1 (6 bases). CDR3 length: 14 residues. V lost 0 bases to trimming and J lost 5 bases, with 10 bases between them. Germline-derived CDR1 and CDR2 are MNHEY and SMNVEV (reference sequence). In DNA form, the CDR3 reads TGTGCCAGCAGTTTATCGGGCAGGGGTACTGAAGCTTTCTTT. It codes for CASSLSGRGTEAFF.

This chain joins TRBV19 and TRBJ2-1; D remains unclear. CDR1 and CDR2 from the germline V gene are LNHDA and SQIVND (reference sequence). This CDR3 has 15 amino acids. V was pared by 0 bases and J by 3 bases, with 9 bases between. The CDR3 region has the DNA TGTGCCAGTAGTATAGAGCCCTCATTCTACAATGAGCAGTTCTTC. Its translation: CASSIEPSFYNEQFF. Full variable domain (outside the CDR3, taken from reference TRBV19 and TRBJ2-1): DGGITQSPKYLFRKEGQNVTLSCEQNLNHDAMYWYRQDPGQGLRLIYYSQIVNDFQKGDIAEGYSVSREKKESFPLTVTSAQKNPTAFYLCASSIEPSFYNEQFFGPGTRLTVL.